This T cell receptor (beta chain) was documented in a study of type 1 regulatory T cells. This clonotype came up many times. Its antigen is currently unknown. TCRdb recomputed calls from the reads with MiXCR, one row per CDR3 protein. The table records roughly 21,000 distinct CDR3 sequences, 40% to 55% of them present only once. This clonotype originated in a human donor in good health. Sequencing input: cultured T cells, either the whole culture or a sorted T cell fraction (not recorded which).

The CDR3 loop reads CASSRVEEAFF. As DNA, the CDR3 is TGTGCCAGCAGTCGTGTGGAAGAAGCTTTCTTT. The chain couples TRBV6-1 to TRBJ1-1; D remains unclear. The V gene's germline CDR1 is MNHNS and CDR2 SASEGT. CDR3 size: 11 residues. Deletions cut 5 bases from V and 8 bases from J, with 9 bases between.